This T cell receptor beta chain came from a study of molecular identifiers for immune sequencing clone quantification. Study-wide results and caveats: With a barcode shared among identical TCR molecules, highly expanded clone sizes could be underestimated. Spiked Jurkat TCR RNA from one cell was reportedly detectable among roughly 910,000 naive cells.

This clonotype was detected only a few times. Antigen specificity is unknown. With listed TCR primers and previously described methods, bulk TCR libraries were prepared. TCRdb redid the calling of the PCR reads with MiXCR, one entry per CDR3 protein. The table shows some 100,000 distinct CDR3 sequences, with 15% to 20% occurring only once. CDR1 KGHSH and CDR2 LQKENI come from the germline V gene. The J segment lost 1 base and the V segment lost 6 bases, leaving 11 bases of the junction unmatched. The CDR3 spans 18 residues. The receptor was isolated from a human donor in good health. Some libraries in this study had Jurkat cell RNA spiked in. The rearrangement uses TRBV18 and TRBJ1-5; 11 bases are shared with TRBD1. Sample: naive CD8+ T cells from blood, with Jurkat cell RNA spiked in. Indicated subset: FACS-sorted CD8+CD4-CCR7+CD45RA+ naive T cells. DNA of the CDR3: TGTGCCAGCTCGCCAAGGGCGGACAGGGGGCACAGCAATCAGCCCCAGCATTTT. It specifies CASSPRADRGHSNQPQHF.